This TCR beta chain was identified during a study of OX40 agonist ivuxolimab in advanced cancers. Overall study: Ivuxolimab is an agonistic anti-OX40 (CD134) antibody, and patients were treated with it. Patients receiving dose escalation had hepatocellular carcinoma, melanoma, renal cell or head and neck cancer. Notes on the study in general: Expanded clones were, on average, more numerous in CD8+ T cells than in CD4+.

Some clones are missing from TCRdb's copy, which holds only in-frame ones; the method was immunoSEQ multiplex PCR. The profile shows approximately 60,000 clones, 80% to 85% of them singletons. Comments on this clone: What it recognizes is unknown.

V was pared by 1 base and J by 0 bases, with 10 bases between. This CDR3 has 16 residues. CDR1 and CDR2 (germline): LGHNA, YSLEER. The receptor was derived from an adult with an advanced solid tumor such as melanoma, head and neck, liver or kidney cancer. Sequences were derived from CD4+ or CD8+ T cells sorted from blood, sampled in a trial of the OX40 agonist ivuxolimab. This chain uses TRBV4-3 with TRBJ2-1, with D perhaps being TRBD1 or TRBD2 (5 bases each). In DNA form, the CDR3 reads TGCGCCAGCAGCCAAGCCGAGGGGAGCTCCTACAATGAGCAGTTCTTC. This gives the protein CASSQAEGSSYNEQFF.